Sequencing of this T cell receptor beta chain was carried out in a study of T cells after yellow fever vaccination. Looking at the study overall: Those fractions that held only low numbers of cells were prepared using the SMART-Seq v4 Ultra Low Input RNA kit.

V was shortened by 1 base and J by 4 bases, with 7 bases between the two germline ends. This CDR3 has 13 residues. Germline loops: CDR1 SEHNR, CDR2 FQNEAQ (reference sequence). 5'RACE template switching produced TCR cDNA carrying a universal primer site and UMIs. In TCRdb, the 5' RACE reads were re-called with MiXCR into one record per CDR3 protein. Among roughly 340,000 distinct CDR3 sequences listed, about 8.7% were seen once. This clonotype occurred many times. The specimen comprised PBMCs, sampled on the day of the first yellow fever vaccination. The chain carries TRBV7-9 and TRBJ1-1, with D unclear. The sequence was collected from a man younger than 35 who received the YFV17D yellow fever vaccine. CDR3 nucleotide sequence: TGTGCCAGCAGCTTAGGGGAGGGCACTGAAGCTTTCTTT. Translation gives CASSLGEGTEAFF.